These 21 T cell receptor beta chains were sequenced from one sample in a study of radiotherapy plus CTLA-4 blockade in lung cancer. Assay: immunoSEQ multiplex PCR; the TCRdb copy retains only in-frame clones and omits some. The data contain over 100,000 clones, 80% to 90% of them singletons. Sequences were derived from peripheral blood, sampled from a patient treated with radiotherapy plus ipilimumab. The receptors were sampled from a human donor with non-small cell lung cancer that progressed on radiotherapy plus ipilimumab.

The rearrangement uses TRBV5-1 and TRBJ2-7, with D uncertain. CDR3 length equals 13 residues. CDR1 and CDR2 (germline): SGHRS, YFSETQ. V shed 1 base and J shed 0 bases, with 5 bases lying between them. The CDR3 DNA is TGCGCCAGCAGCTTGTTAAGCTCCTACGAGCAGTACTTC. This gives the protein CASSLLSSYEQYF.

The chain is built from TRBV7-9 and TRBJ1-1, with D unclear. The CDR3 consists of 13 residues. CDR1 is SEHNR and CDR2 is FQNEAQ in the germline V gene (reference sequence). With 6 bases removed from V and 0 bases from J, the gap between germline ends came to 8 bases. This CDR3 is CASRQGLNTEAFF. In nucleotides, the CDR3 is TGTGCCAGCAGACAAGGGTTGAACACTGAAGCTTTCTTT.

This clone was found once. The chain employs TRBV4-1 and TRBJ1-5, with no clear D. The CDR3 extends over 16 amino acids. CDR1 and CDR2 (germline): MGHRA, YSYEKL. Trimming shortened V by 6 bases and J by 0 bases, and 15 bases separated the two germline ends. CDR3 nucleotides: TGCGCCAGCAGGGAGAATGCAGGCCCTAGCAATCAGCCCCAGCATTTT. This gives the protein CASRENAGPSNQPQHF.

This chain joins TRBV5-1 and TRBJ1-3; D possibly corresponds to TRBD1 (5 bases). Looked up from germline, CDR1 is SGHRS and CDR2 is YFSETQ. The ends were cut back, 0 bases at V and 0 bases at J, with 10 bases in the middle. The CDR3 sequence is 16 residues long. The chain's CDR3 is CASSLGQLSSGNTIYF. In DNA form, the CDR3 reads TGCGCCAGCAGCTTGGGACAGTTGAGCTCTGGAAACACCATATATTTT.

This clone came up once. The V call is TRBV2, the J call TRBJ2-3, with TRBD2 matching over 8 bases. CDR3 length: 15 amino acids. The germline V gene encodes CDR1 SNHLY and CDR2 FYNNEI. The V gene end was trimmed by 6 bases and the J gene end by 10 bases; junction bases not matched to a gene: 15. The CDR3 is CASSRGGGSGNPQYF. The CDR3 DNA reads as TGTGCCAGCAGCAGGGGTGGAGGTAGCGGGAATCCGCAGTATTTT.

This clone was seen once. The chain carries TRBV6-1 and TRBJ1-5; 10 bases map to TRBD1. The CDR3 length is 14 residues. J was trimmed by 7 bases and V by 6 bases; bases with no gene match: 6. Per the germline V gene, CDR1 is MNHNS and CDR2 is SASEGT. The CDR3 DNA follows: TGTGCCAGCAGCGAGACAGGGGGCGGGCAGCCCCAGCATTTT. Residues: CASSETGGGQPQHF.

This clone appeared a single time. The CDR3 DNA sequence: TGCAGCGTCCCGGGACAGGGCTCTTCTGGGGCCAACGTCCTGACTTTC. It yields the protein CSVPGQGSSGANVLTF. This chain joins TRBV29-1 and TRBJ2-6; 9 positions agree with TRBD1. CDR1 SQVTM and CDR2 ANQGSEA come from the germline V gene. V gave up 6 bases and J gave up 1 base; unmatched junction bases: 7. The length of the CDR3 is 16 residues.

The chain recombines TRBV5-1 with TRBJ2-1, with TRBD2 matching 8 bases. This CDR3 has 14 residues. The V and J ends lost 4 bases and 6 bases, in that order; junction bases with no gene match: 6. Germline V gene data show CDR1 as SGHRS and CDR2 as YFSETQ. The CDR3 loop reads CASSGAGGFNEQFF. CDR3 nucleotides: TGCGCCAGCAGCGGGGCGGGAGGATTCAATGAGCAGTTCTTC. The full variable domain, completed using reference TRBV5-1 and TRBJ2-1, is KAGVTQTPRYLIKTRGQQVTLSCSPISGHRSVSWYQQTPGQGLQFLFEYFSETQRNKGNFPGRFSGRQFSNSRSEMNVSTLELGDSALYLCASSGAGGFNEQFFGPGTRLTVL.

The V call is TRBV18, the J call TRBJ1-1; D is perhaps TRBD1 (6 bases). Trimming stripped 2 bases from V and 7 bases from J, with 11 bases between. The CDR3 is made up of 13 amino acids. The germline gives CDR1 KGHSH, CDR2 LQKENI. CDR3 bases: TGTGCCAGCTCACCAGGGGGGGCGAGTGAAGCTTTCTTT. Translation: CASSPGGASEAFF.

CDR3 sequence (DNA): TGTGCCAGCAGTGACTTTTTAGGGGGGCTGAATGAGCAGTTCTTC. It encodes CASSDFLGGLNEQFF. The chain combines TRBV2 with TRBJ2-1; D may match TRBD1 or TRBD2 (6 bases each). CDR1 is SNHLY and CDR2 is FYNNEI in the germline V gene. CDR3 length equals 15 residues. The V and J ends lost 3 bases and 7 bases respectively, with 16 bases between them. Complete variable domain (other parts from reference TRBV2 and TRBJ2-1): EPEVTQTPSHQVTQMGQEVILRCVPISNHLYFYWYRQILGQKVEFLVSFYNNEISEKSEIFDDQFSVERPDGSNFTLKIRSTKLEDSAMYFCASSDFLGGLNEQFFGPGTRLTVL.

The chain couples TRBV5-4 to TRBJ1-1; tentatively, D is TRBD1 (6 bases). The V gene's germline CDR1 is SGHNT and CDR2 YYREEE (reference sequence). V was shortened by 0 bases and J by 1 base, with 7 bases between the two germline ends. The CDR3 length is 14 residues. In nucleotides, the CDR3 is TGTGCCAGCAGCTTGGCCAGGGGGAACACTGAAGCTTTCTTT. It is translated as CASSLARGNTEAFF.

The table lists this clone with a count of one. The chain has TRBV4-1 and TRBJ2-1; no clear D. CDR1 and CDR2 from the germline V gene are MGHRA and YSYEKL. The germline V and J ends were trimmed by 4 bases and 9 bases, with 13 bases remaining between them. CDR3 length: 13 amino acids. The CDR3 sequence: CASSPNGITEQFF. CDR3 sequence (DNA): TGCGCCAGCAGCCCGAATGGGATAACTGAGCAGTTCTTC.

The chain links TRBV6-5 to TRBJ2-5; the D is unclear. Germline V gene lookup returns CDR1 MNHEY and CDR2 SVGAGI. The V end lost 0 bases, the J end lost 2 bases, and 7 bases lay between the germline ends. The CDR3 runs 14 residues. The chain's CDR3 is CASSYSGLQETQYF. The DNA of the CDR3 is TGTGCCAGCAGTTACTCGGGGTTGCAAGAGACCCAGTACTTC.

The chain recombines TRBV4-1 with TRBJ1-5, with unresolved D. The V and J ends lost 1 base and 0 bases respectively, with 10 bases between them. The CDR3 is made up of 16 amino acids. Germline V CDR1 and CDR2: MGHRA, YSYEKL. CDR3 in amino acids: CASSQVKGGSNQPQHF. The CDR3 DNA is TGCGCCAGCAGCCAAGTGAAGGGTGGTAGCAATCAGCCCCAGCATTTT.

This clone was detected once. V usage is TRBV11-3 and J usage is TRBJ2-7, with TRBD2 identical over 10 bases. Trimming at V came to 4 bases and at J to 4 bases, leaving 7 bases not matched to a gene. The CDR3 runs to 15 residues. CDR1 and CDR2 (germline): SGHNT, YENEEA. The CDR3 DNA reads TGTGCCAGCAGCTCCCGTGCTAGCGGGAGTTACGAGCAGTACTTC. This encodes CASSSRASGSYEQYF.

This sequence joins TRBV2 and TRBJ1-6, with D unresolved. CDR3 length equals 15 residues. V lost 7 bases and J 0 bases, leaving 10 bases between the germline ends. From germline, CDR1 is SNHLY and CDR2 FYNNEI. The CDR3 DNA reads TGTGCCAGCATGGGTCTAAGCTCCTATAATTCACCCCTCCACTTT. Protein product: CASMGLSSYNSPLHF.

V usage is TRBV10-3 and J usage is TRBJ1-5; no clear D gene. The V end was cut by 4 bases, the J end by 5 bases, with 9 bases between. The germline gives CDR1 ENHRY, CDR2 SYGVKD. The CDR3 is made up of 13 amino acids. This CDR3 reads CAISAQVDQPQHF. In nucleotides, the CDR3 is TGTGCCATCAGTGCGCAGGTGGATCAGCCCCAGCATTTT.

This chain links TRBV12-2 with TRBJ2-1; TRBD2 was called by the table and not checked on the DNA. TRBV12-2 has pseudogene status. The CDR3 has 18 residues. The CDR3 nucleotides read TGTGCAAGTCGCCGATCGACTAGCGGGAGGGCAACATACAATGAGCAGTTCTTC. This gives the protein CASRRSTSGRATYNEQFF.

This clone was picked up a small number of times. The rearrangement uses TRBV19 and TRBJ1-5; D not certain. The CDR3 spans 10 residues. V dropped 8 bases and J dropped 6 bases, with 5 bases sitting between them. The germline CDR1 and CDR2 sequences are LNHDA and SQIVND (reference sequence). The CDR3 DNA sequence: TGTGCCAGTGGTGCTCAGCCCCAGCATTTT. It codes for CASGAQPQHF.

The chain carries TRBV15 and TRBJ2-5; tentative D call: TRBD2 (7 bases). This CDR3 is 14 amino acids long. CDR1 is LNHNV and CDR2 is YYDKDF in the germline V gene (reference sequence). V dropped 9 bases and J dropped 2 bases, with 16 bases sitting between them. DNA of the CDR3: TGTGCCACAACCAGGGGAGGGTGGCAAGAGACCCAGTACTTC. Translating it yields CATTRGGWQETQYF.

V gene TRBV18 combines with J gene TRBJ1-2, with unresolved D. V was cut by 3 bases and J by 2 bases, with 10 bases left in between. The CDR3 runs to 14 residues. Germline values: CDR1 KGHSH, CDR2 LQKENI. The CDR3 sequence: CASSPRIENYGYTF. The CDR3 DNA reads TGTGCCAGCTCACCCAGGATCGAGAACTATGGCTACACCTTC.